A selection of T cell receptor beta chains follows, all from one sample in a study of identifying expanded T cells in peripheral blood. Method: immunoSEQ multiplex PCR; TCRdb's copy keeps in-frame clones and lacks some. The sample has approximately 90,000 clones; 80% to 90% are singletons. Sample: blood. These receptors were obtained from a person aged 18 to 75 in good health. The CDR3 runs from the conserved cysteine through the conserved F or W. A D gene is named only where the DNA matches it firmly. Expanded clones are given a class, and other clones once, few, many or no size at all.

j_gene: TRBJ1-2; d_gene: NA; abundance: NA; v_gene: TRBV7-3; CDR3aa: CASSLNVGGDGYTF; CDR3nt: TGTGCCAGCAGCTTAAATGTGGGAGGTGATGGCTACACCTTC
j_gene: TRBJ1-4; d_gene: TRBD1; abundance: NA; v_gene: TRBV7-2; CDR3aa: CASSPRRDRGLVTNEKLFF; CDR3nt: TGTGCCAGCAGCCCCCGGCGGGACAGGGGGCTTGTGACTAATGAAAAACTGTTTTTT
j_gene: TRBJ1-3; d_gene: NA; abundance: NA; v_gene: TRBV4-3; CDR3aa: CASSQDHRGRDTIYF; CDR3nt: TGCGCCAGCAGCCAAGATCATCGGGGGCGGGACACCATATATTTT
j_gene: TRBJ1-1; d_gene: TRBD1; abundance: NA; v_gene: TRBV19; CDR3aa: CASRRGQGALMNTEAFF; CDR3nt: TGTGCCAGTAGAAGAGGCCAGGGGGCTTTAATGAACACTGAAGCTTTCTTT
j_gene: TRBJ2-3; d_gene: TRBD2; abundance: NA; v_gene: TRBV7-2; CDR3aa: CASSLAPAGGSTDTQYF; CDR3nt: TGTGCCAGCAGCTTAGCGCCAGCGGGGGGGTCCACAGATACGCAGTATTTT
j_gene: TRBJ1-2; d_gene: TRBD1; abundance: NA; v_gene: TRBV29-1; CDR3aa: CSVEGGDSYGYTF; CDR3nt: TGCAGCGTTGAAGGGGGGGACAGTTATGGCTACACCTTC
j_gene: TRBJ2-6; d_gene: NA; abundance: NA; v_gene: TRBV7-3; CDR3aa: CASSPRAGLSSGANVLTF; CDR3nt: TGTGCCAGCAGTCCCCGGGCAGGCCTAAGCTCTGGGGCCAACGTCCTGACTTTC
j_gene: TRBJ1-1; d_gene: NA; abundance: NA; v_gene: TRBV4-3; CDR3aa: CASSQERMNTEAFF; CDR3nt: TGCGCCAGCAGCCAAGAGCGGATGAACACTGAAGCTTTCTTT
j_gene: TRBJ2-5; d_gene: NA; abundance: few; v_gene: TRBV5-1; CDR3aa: CASSLEETQYF; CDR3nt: TGCGCCAGCAGCTTGGAAGAGACCCAGTACTTC
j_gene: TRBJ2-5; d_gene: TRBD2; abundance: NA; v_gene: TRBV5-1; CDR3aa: CASSLIAGTQETQYF; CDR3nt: TGCGCCAGCAGCTTGATAGCGGGGACACAAGAGACCCAGTACTTC
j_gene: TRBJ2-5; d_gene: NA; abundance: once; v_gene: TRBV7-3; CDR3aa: CASSFTGTETQYF; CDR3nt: TGTGCCAGCAGCTTCACAGGGACAGAGACCCAGTACTTC
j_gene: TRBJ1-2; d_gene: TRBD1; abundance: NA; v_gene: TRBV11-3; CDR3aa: CASSLFGTGGYGYTF; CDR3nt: TGTGCCAGCAGCTTATTCGGGACAGGGGGCTATGGCTACACCTTC
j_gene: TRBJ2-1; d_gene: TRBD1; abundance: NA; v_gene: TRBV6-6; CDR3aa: CASTPTGYNEQFF; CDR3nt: TGTGCCAGCACCCCGACAGGGTACAATGAGCAGTTCTTC
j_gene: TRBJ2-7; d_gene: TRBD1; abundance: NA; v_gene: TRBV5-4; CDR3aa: CASSLGQGAYEQYF; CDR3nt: TGTGCCAGCAGCTTGGGCCAGGGGGCCTACGAGCAGTACTTC
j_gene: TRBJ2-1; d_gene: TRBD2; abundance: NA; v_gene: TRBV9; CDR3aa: CASSAGGAGGNEQFF; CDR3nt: TGTGCCAGCAGCGCCGGGGGGGCCGGTGGCAATGAGCAGTTCTTC
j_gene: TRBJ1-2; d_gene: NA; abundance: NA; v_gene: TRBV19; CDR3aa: CASISSPGRLNYGYTF; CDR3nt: TGTGCCAGTATCAGCTCCCCAGGACGTCTTAACTATGGCTACACCTTC
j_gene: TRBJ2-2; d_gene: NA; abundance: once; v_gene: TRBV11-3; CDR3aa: CASSPSSSGAHTGELFF; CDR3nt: TGTGCCAGCAGCCCGTCTTCGTCCGGGGCACACACCGGGGAGCTGTTTTTT